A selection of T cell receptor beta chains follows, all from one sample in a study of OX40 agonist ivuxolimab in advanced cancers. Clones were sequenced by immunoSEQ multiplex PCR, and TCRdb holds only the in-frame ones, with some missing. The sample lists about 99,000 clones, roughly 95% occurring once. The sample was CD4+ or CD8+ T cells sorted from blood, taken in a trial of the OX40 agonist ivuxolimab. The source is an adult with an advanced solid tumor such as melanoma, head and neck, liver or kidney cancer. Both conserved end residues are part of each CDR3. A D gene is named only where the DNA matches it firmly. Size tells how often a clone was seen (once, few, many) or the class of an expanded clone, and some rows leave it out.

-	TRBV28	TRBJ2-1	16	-	TGTGCCAGCAGTTTAATAGTGAGGGCCCCGTACAATGAGCAGTTCTTC	CASSLIVRAPYNEQFF
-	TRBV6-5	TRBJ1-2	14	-	TGTGCCAGCAGTTACTCGAGGGCAGATTATGGCTACACCTTC	CASSYSRADYGYTF
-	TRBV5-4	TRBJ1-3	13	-	TGTGCCAGCAGCTTGGTGCCGAAGGACACCATATATTTT	CASSLVPKDTIYF
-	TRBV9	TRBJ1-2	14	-	TGTGCCAGCAGCGTAGGCTCAGGGGAGTATGGCTACACCTTC	CASSVGSGEYGYTF
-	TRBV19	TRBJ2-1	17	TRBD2	TGTGCCAGTAGTATAGATCACGGACTAGCGGGGGAGGATGAGCAGTTCTTC	CASSIDHGLAGEDEQFF
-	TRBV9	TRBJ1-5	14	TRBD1	TGTGCCAGCAGCGTAGGGGGACAGGGACAGCCCCAGCATTTT	CASSVGGQGQPQHF
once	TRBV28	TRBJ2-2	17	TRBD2	TGTGCCAGCAGTCCCCCGGGGCTAGCGGGAGTGACCGGGGAGCTGTTTTTT	CASSPPGLAGVTGELFF
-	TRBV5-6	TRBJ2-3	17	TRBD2	TGTGCCAGCAGCTTACGCCGGAGCAGACTAGCTGCAGATACGCAGTATTTT	CASSLRRSRLAADTQYF
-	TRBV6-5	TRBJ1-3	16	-	TGTGCCAGCAGTTACTATCAGGGTCTTTCTGGAAACACCATATATTTT	CASSYYQGLSGNTIYF
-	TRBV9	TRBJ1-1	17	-	TGTGCCAGCAGCGTAGATTGGAACCCGTTCATGAACACTGAAGCTTTCTTT	CASSVDWNPFMNTEAFF
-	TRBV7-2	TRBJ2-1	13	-	TGTGCCAGCAGCCACACCGACCGCGATGAGCAGTTCTTC	CASSHTDRDEQFF
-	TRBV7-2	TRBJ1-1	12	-	TGTGCCAGCACCAGGGCCGCCACTGAAGCTTTCTTT	CASTRAATEAFF
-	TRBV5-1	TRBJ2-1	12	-	TGCGCCAGCAGCTTTAGTACGGGAGAGCAGTTCTTC	CASSFSTGEQFF
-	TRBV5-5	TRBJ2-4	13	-	TGTGCCAGCAGGCCTCAAACGGACAGCGATCAGTACTTC	CASRPQTDSDQYF
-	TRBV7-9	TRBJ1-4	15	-	TGTGCCAGCATTCTCTGGGGGGCAGTGAATGAAAAACTGTTTTTT	CASILWGAVNEKLFF
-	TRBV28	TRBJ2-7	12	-	TGTGCCAGCAGTAGCCTAGCACACGAGCAGTACTTC	CASSSLAHEQYF
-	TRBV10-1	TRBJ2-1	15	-	TGCGCCAGCAGCCGGGGGACATCCTTCTTTAATGAGCAGTTCTTC	CASSRGTSFFNEQFF
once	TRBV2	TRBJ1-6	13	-	TGTGCCAGCAGTGATGACCGTAATTCACCCCTCCACTTT	CASSDDRNSPLHF
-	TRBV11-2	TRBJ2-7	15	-	TGTGCCAGCAGCCCGAGGGGCAGCTTTGCCTACGAGCAGTACTTC	CASSPRGSFAYEQYF
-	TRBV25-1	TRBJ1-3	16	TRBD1	TGTGCCAGCAGTAAAGGAGACAGGGCCTTTGGAAACACCATATATTTT	CASSKGDRAFGNTIYF
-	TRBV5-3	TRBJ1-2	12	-	TGTGCCAGCAGACGGACGAAGGGTAGCTACACCTTC	CASRRTKGSYTF
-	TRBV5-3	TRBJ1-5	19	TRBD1	TGTGCCAGAAGCCAAGATCACAGGGGGCTTGATGGTAGCAATCAGCCCCAGCATTTT	CARSQDHRGLDGSNQPQHF
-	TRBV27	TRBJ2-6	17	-	TGTGCCAGCAGCCCACAAGCCCGAAGCTCTGGGGCCAACGTCCTGACTTTC	CASSPQARSSGANVLTF
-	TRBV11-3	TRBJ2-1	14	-	TGTGCCAGCAGCTTAGTTCGAGGGGACCATGAGCAGTTCTTC	CASSLVRGDHEQFF
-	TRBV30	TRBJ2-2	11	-	TGTGCCTGGAAGTACACCGGGGAGCTGTTTTTT	CAWKYTGELFF
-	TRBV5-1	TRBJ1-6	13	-	TGCGCCAGCAGTGAAAGGGGAGGCTCACCCCTCCACTTT	CASSERGGSPLHF
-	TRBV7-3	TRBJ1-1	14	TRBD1	TGTGCCAGCAGATCAGGGACAGGGGGTACTGAAGCTTTCTTT	CASRSGTGGTEAFF
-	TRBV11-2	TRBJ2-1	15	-	TGTGCCAGCAGCTTAGGCAAGAATTCCTACAATGAGCAGTTCTTC	CASSLGKNSYNEQFF
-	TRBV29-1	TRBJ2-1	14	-	TGCAGCGTGATCAGGGTTTATTCCTACAATGAGCAGTTCTTC	CSVIRVYSYNEQFF
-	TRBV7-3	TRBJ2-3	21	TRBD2	TGTGCCAGCAGCTCCGACGCCGGGACTAGCGGAGCCAATCCTAGCACAGATACGCAGTATTTT	CASSSDAGTSGANPSTDTQYF
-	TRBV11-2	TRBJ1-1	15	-	TGTGCCAGCAGCCACCCACATGTAGAACAGACTGAAGCTTTCTTT	CASSHPHVEQTEAFF
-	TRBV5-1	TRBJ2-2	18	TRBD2	TGCGCCAGCAGCTCCATGAAGGGGACTAGCGGGAGCGCCGGGGAGCTGTTTTTT	CASSSMKGTSGSAGELFF
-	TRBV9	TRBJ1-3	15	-	TGTGCCAGCAGCGTACAGGACAACCCTGGAAACACCATATATTTT	CASSVQDNPGNTIYF
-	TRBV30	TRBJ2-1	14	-	TGTGCCTGGACCCCGGGTCGGGTCCCCAATGAGCAGTTCTTC	CAWTPGRVPNEQFF
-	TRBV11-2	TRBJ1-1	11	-	TGTGCCAGCAGCCTCCACACTGAAGCTTTCTTT	CASSLHTEAFF
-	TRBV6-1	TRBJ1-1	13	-	TGTGCCAGCGCGGGGAATCCGAACACTGAAGCTTTCTTT	CASAGNPNTEAFF
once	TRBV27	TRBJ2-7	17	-	TGTGCCAGCAGTTTATCTGTCAGCGTCCTAGGATCCTACGAGCAGTACTTC	CASSLSVSVLGSYEQYF
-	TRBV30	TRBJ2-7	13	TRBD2	TGTGCCTGGGGGACTAGCGGGAGGCACGAGCAGTACTTC	CAWGTSGRHEQYF
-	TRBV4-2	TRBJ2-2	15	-	TGTGCCAGCAGCATTAACCTAGGGGAAGCCGGGGAGCTGTTTTTT	CASSINLGEAGELFF
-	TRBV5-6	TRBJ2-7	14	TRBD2	TGTGCCAGCAGCTTCGGGCAGGGCGGGGGCGAGCAGTACTTC	CASSFGQGGGEQYF
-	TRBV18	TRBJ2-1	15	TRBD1	TGTGCCAGCTCGCGACAGGGGGCCGGTTACAATGAGCAGTTCTTC	CASSRQGAGYNEQFF
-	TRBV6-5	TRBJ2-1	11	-	TGTGCCAGCACTCAGGGCCATGAGCAGTTCTTC	CASTQGHEQFF
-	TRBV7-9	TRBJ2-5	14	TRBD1	TGTGCCAGCAGGCGACAGACAGGGTGGGAGACCCAGTACTTC	CASRRQTGWETQYF
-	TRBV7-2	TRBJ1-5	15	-	TGTGCCAGCAGCTTAGACCTGGGGATAAATCAGCCCCAGCATTTT	CASSLDLGINQPQHF
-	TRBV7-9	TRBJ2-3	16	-	TGTGCCAGCAGCTTACACCACGGCCCGTTCACAGATACGCAGTATTTT	CASSLHHGPFTDTQYF
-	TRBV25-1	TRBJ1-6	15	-	TGTGCCAGCAGTGTCGGACAGACGCCTAGGTCACCCCTCCACTTT	CASSVGQTPRSPLHF
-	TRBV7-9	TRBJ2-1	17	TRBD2	TGTGCCAGCAGCTTAGAAATCGGCGGGAGGCACTACAATGAGCAGTTCTTC	CASSLEIGGRHYNEQFF
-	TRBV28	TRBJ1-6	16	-	TGTGCCAGCAGACCCCCAGGGAACCTCTATAATTCACCCCTCCACTTT	CASRPPGNLYNSPLHF
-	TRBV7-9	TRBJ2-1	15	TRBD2	TGTGCCAGCACCCATGGGCTAGCGGGCTACAATGAGCAGTTCTTC	CASTHGLAGYNEQFF